There are a few counts of the clone carrying this T cell receptor (beta chain). This entry is derived from a study of T-cell reconstitution after alpha-beta-depleted transplantation in children. Per the germline V gene, CDR1 is SGHDT and CDR2 is YYEEEE. The CDR3 covers 16 residues. V was cut by 2 bases and J by 4 bases, with 15 bases left in between. TCRbeta library construction was performed incorporating unique molecular identifiers. TCRdb processed the PCR reads anew with MiXCR; each CDR3 protein has one entry. The data show 500,000 to 750,000 distinct CDR3 sequences, 10% to 15% seen once. Sequenced material: PBMCs, mostly from graft donor cells, taken 360 days after TCRalphabeta/CD19-depleted stem cell transplant. This sequence originates from a male patient younger than 18 who had a stem cell transplant for acute myeloid leukemia, so the T cells may come from the graft donor. This chain uses TRBV5-6 with TRBJ2-2; TRBD1 is a possible D gene (6 bases). The CDR3 is CASSFPQGRSTGELFF. The CDR3 nucleotides read TGTGCCAGCAGCTTCCCACAGGGAAGGAGCACCGGGGAGCTGTTTTTT.